This TCR beta chain is from a study of shared clonotypes between healthy human individuals. This table comes from immunoSEQ multiplex PCR, and its TCRdb copy is limited to in-frame clones, with some not included. The sample records approximately 740,000 clones, around 92% being singletons. CD45RO negativity and positive selection for CCR7 defined naive CD8 cells, a population that excluded terminally differentiated effector memory CD45RA+ cells. Trimming cost V 4 bases and J 8 bases, with 8 bases left between them. Germline V gene sequence: CDR1 GTSNPN, CDR2 SVGIG (reference sequence). This CDR3 spans 10 amino acids.

The chain recombines TRBV30 with TRBJ1-2; perhaps TRBD1 as D (5 bases). Input material: naive CD8+ T cells sorted from blood. This receptor was obtained from a man aged 25-45 years in good health. The CDR3 DNA reads TGTGCCTGGAAGGGGATCGGCTACACCTTC. Translating it yields CAWKGIGYTF.